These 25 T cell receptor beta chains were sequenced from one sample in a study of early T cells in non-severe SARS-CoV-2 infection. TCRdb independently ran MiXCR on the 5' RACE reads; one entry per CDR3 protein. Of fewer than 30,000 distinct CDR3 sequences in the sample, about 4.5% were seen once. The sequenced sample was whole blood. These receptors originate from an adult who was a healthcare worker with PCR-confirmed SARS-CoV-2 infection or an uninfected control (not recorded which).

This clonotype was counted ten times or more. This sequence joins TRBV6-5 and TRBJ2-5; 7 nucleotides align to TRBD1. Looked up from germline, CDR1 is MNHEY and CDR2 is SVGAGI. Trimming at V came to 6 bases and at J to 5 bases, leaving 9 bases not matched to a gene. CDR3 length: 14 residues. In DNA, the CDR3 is TGTGCCAGCAGAGAGGGGGCGCGAGGGGAGACCCAGTACTTC. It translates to CASREGARGETQYF.

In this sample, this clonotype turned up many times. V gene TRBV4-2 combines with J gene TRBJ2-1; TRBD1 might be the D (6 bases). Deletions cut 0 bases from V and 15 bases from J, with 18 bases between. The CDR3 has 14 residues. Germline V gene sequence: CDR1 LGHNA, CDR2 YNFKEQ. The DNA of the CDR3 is TGTGCCAGCAGCCAAGATGAGGGGAGTGGACAGTTGTTCTTC. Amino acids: CASSQDEGSGQLFF.

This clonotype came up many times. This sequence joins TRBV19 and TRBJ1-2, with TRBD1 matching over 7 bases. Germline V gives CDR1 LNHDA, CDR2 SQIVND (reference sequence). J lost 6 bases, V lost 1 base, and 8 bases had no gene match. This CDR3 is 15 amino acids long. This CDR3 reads CASSIAYRGIDGYTF. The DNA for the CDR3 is TGTGCCAGTAGTATAGCGTACAGGGGTATCGATGGCTACACCTTC.

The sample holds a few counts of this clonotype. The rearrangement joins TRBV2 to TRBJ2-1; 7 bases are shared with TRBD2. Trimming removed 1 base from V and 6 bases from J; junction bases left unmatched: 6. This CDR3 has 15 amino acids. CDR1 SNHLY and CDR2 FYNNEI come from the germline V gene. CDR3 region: CASSEEGGLINEQFF. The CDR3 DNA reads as TGTGCCAGCAGTGAAGAGGGAGGGCTGATCAATGAGCAGTTCTTC.

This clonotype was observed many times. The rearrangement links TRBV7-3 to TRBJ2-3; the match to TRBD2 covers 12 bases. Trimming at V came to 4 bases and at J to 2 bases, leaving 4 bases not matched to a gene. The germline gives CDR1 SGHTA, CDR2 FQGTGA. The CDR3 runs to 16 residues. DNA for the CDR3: TGTGCCAGCAGCTCTGGGACTAGCGGGTTCACAGATACGCAGTATTTT. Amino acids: CASSSGTSGFTDTQYF.

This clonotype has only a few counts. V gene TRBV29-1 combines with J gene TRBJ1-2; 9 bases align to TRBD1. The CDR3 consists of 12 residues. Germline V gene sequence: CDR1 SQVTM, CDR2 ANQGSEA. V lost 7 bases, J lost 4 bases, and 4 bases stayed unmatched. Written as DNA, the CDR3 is TGCAGCGCCGCGGGACAGGGCTATGGCTACACCTTC. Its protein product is CSAAGQGYGYTF.

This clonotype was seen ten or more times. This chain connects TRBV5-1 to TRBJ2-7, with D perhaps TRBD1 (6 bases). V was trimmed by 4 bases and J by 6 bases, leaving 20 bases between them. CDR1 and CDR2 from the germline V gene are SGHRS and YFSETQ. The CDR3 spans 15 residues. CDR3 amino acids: CASSQQGGSLGEQYF. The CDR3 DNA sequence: TGCGCCAGCAGCCAACAAGGGGGATCCCTAGGCGAGCAGTACTTC.

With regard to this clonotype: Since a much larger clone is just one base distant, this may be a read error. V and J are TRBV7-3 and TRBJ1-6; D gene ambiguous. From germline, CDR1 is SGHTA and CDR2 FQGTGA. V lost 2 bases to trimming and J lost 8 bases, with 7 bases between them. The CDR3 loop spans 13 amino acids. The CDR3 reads CASSLAQDSPLHF. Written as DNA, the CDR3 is TGTGCCAGCAGCTTAGCCCAGGATTCACCCCTCCACTTT.

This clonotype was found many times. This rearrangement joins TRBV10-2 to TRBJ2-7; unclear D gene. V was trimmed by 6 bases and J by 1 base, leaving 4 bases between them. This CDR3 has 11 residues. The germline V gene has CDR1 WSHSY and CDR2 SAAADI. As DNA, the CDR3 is TGCGCCAGCAGAAGATCCTACGAGCAGTACTTC. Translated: CASRRSYEQYF.

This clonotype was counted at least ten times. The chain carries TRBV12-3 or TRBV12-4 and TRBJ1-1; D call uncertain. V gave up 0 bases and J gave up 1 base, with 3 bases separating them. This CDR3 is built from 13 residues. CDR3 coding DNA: TGTGCCAGCAGTTTAGCTAGGAACACTGAAGCTTTCTTT. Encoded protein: CASSLARNTEAFF.

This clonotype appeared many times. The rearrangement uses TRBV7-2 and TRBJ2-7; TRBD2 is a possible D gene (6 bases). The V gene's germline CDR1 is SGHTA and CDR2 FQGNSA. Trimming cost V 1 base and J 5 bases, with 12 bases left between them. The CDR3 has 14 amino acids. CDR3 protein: CASSLGAAGNEQYF. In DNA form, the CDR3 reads TGTGCCAGCAGCTTAGGGGCCGCGGGGAACGAGCAGTACTTC.

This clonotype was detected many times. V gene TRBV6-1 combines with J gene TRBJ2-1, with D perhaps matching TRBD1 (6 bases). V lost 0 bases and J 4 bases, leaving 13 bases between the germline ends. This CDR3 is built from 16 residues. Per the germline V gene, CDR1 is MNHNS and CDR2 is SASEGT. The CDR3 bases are TGTGCCAGCAGTGAAGCTAAGGGGGACCCGTACAATGAGCAGTTCTTC. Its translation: CASSEAKGDPYNEQFF.

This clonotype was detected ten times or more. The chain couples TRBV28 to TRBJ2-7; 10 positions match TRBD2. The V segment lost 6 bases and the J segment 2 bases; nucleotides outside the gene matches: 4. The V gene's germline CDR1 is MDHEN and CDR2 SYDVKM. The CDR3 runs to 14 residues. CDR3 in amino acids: CASRLTSGTYEQYF. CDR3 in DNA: TGTGCCAGCAGACTTACTAGCGGGACCTACGAGCAGTACTTC.

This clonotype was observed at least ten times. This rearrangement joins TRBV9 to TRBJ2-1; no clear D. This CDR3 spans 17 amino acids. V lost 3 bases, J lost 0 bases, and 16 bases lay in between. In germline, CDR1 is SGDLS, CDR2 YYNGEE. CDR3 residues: CASSGNLLYSSYNEQFF. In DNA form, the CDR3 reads TGTGCCAGCAGCGGGAACTTGCTGTACAGCTCCTACAATGAGCAGTTCTTC.

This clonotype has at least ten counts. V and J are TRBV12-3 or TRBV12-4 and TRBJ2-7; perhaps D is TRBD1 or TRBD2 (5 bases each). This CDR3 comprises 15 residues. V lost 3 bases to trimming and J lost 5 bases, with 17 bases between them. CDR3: CASSFVQGVMDEQYF. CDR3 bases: TGTGCCAGCAGTTTCGTCCAGGGAGTAATGGACGAGCAGTACTTC.

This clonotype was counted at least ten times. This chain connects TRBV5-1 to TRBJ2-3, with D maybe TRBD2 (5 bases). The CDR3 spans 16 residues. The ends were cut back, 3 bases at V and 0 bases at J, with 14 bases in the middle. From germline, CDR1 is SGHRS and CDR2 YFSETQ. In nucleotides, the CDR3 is TGCGCCAGCAGCTCCCCTCGGCAGCGGAGCACAGATACGCAGTATTTT. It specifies CASSSPRQRSTDTQYF.

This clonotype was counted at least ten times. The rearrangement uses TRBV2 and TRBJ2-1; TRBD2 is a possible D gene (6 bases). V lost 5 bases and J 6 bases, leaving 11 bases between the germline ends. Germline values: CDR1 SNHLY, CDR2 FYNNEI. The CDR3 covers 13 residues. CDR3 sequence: CASSPDYINEQFF. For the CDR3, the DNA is TGTGCCAGCAGTCCGGACTATATCAATGAGCAGTTCTTC.

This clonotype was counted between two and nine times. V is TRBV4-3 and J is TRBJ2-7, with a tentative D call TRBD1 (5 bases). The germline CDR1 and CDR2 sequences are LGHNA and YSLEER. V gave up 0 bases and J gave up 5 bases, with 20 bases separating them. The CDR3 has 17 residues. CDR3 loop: CASSQDRVTVQAHEQYF. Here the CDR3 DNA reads TGCGCCAGCAGCCAAGATAGGGTGACAGTTCAGGCCCACGAGCAGTACTTC.

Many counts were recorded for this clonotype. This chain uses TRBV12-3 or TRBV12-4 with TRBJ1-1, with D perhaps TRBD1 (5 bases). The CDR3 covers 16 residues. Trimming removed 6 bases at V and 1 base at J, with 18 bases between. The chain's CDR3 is CASRMSPGRPNTEAFF. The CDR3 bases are TGTGCCAGCAGAATGAGCCCGGGACGCCCGAACACTGAAGCTTTCTTT.

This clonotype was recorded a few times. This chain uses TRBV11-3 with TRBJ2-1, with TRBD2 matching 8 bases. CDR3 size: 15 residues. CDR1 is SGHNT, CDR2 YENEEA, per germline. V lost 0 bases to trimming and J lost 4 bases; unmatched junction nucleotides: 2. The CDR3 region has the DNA TGTGCCAGCAGCTTAGAAAGCGGGGGATACAATGAGCAGTTCTTC. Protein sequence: CASSLESGGYNEQFF.

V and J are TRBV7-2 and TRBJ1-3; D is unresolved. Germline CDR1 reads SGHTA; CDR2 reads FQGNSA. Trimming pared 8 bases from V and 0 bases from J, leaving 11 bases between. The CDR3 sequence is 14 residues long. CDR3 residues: CASGPTGSGNTIYF. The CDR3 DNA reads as TGTGCCAGCGGCCCTACTGGCTCTGGAAACACCATATATTTT.

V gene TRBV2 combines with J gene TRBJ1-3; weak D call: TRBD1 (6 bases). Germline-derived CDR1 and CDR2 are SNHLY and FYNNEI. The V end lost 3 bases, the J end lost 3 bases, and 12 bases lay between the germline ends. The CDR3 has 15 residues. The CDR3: CASSETGPIGNTIYF. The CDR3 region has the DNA TGTGCCAGCAGTGAGACAGGTCCAATTGGAAACACCATATATTTT.

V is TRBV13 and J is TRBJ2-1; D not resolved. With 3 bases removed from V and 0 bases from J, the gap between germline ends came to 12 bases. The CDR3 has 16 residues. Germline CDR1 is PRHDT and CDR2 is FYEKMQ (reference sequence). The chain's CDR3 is CASSFRRLSSYNEQFF. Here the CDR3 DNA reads TGTGCCAGCAGCTTCAGACGGCTCAGCTCCTACAATGAGCAGTTCTTC.

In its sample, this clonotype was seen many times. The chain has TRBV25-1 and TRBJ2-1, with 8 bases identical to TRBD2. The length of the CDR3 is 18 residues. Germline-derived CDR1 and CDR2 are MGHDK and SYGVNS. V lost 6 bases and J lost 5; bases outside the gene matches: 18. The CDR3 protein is CASSPRDNRGRLNNEQFF. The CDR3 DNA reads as TGTGCCAGCAGCCCCCGGGACAATCGCGGGAGGCTTAACAATGAGCAGTTCTTC.

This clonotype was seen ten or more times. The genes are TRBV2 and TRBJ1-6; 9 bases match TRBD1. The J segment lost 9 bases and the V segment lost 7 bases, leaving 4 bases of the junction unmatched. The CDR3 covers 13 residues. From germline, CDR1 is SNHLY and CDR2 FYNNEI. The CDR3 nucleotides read TGTGCCAGCAAGGACAGGGGAGGTTCACCCCTCCACTTT. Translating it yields CASKDRGGSPLHF.